Below, 12 T cell receptor beta chains from the same sample are listed, as sequenced in a study of T cells in localized non-small cell lung cancer. The method was immunoSEQ multiplex PCR; TCRdb's version includes in-frame clones alone and lacks a portion of them. Seen here are more than 2,000 clones, roughly 29% observed once, and the top ten hold about 11%. This sample comprised normal lung tissue next to the tumor, obtained before any cancer treatment. The receptor set was obtained from a female donor of 60 years or more with stage I squamous cell lung carcinoma.

CDR3 coding DNA: TGTGCCAGCAGCTTGAAGGACCTCGTCGGAAACACCATATATTTT. This codes for CASSLKDLVGNTIYF. The chain combines TRBV11-3 with TRBJ1-3; the D is unclear. The germline V gene encodes CDR1 SGHNT and CDR2 YENEEA. There are 15 residues in the CDR3. V lost 3 bases, J lost 4 bases, and 13 bases lay in between.

J is TRBJ2-3 and V is TRBV11-3; 8 bases are a match to TRBD2. This CDR3 has 14 amino acids. The germline V gene encodes CDR1 SGHNT and CDR2 YENEEA. After removal of 3 bases from V and 5 bases from J, the junction contained 4 bases not matched to a gene. The CDR3 protein is CASSLAGGGDTQYF. CDR3 in DNA: TGTGCCAGCAGCTTGGCGGGGGGCGGAGATACGCAGTATTTT.

V and J are TRBV30 and TRBJ1-1, with 8 bases matching TRBD1. Germline lookup yields CDR1 GTSNPN and CDR2 SVGIG (reference sequence). J was trimmed by 3 bases and V by 4 bases; bases with no gene match: 7. This CDR3 spans 14 amino acids. CDR3 region: CAWIPGQGYTEAFF. The CDR3 region has the DNA TGTGCCTGGATCCCCGGACAGGGATACACTGAAGCTTTCTTT.

The chain is built from TRBV9 and TRBJ1-1; D possibly corresponds to TRBD1 (6 bases). Germline CDR1 is SGDLS and CDR2 is YYNGEE. V was shortened by 0 bases and J by 0 bases, with 12 bases between the two germline ends. The CDR3 covers 16 residues. As DNA, the CDR3 is TGTGCCAGCAGCGTAGCCCCCGGGGGCATGAACACTGAAGCTTTCTTT. As protein: CASSVAPGGMNTEAFF.

J is TRBJ1-1 and V is TRBV19, with unresolved D. The V gene's germline CDR1 is LNHDA and CDR2 SQIVND (reference sequence). The CDR3 consists of 14 residues. Trimming stripped 7 bases from V and 1 base from J, with 13 bases between. The CDR3 sequence is CASTSRASNTEAFF. The CDR3, as DNA: TGTGCCAGTACCTCAAGGGCCTCGAACACTGAAGCTTTCTTT.

This chain links TRBV29-1 with TRBJ2-3; maybe TRBD1 (6 bases). CDR1 is SQVTM, CDR2 ANQGSEA, per germline. This CDR3 has 14 amino acids. The V and J ends lost 0 bases and 6 bases respectively, with 13 bases between them. The CDR3 here is CSVEDRRQGDTQYF. The CDR3 DNA sequence: TGCAGCGTTGAAGATCGACGCCAGGGGGATACGCAGTATTTT.

CDR3 region: CASSTSTGGNTEAFF. DNA of the CDR3: TGTGCCAGTAGTACCTCGACAGGGGGGAACACTGAAGCTTTCTTT. The chain employs TRBV19 and TRBJ1-1, with 9 bases identical to TRBD1. Trimming cost V 4 bases and J 1 base; bases outside gene matches: 4. There are 15 residues in the CDR3. Germline lookup yields CDR1 LNHDA and CDR2 SQIVND (reference sequence).

The V gene is TRBV6-8, the J gene TRBJ2-3; D call uncertain. V was cut by 1 base and J by 2 bases, with 4 bases left in between. In germline, CDR1 is MNHGY, CDR2 SAAAGT. The CDR3 has 13 amino acids. The CDR3 region has the DNA TGTGCCAGCAGTTACTTGTCCACAGATACGCAGTATTTT. Translating gives CASSYLSTDTQYF.

This chain uses TRBV9 with TRBJ2-6; 8 bases agree with TRBD2. This CDR3 region has 16 residues. CDR1 and CDR2 from the germline V gene are SGDLS and YYNGEE. The V gene end was trimmed by 4 bases and the J gene end by 1 base; junction bases not matched to a gene: 4. The CDR3 sequence: CASSPGGGSGANVLTF. The CDR3 nucleotides are TGTGCCAGCAGCCCCGGGGGGGGATCTGGGGCCAACGTCCTGACTTTC.

In its sample, this clone was seen a few times. V usage is TRBV6-8 and J usage is TRBJ2-3, with 8 bases fitting TRBD2. CDR1 is MNHGY, CDR2 SAAAGT, per germline. J was trimmed by 1 base and V by 6 bases; bases with no gene match: 6. The CDR3 consists of 15 residues. CDR3 sequence: CASRMNSGGTDTQYF. CDR3 nucleotides: TGTGCCAGCAGGATGAATAGCGGGGGCACAGATACGCAGTATTTT.

This clone was seen a few times. This chain links TRBV10-2 with TRBJ1-1; no definite D call. The CDR3 extends over 13 amino acids. The germline V gene encodes CDR1 WSHSY and CDR2 SAAADI. The germline V and J ends were trimmed by 8 bases and 3 bases, with 13 bases remaining between them. The chain's CDR3 is CASQETGDTEAFF. CDR3 sequence (DNA): TGCGCCAGCCAGGAGACGGGTGACACTGAAGCTTTCTTT.

Only a few counts were recorded for this clone. The chain uses TRBV6-8 and TRBJ2-7, with D unresolved. In germline, CDR1 is MNHGY, CDR2 SAAAGT. This CDR3 has 16 amino acids. The ends were cut back, 4 bases at V and 0 bases at J, with 16 bases in the middle. CDR3 residues: CASSLNVAASSYEQYF. CDR3 bases: TGTGCCAGCAGTTTAAATGTGGCAGCAAGCTCCTACGAGCAGTACTTC.